Listed below are T cell receptor beta chains from one sample, sequenced in a study of T cells in localized non-small cell lung cancer. Clones were read by immunoSEQ multiplex PCR, and TCRdb kept only the in-frame ones, dropping some. There are some 27,000 clones in the sample; around 90% occur only once, and 10% to 15% lies in the top ten. This material consisted of peripheral blood, taken before any cancer treatment. Every receptor here comes from a female donor older than 55 with stage III squamous cell lung carcinoma. The CDR3 runs from the conserved cysteine through the conserved F or W.

>TRBV28|TRBJ2-2
CASSHESTGELFF
>TRBV6-5|TRBJ2-7
CASSPTSGSDEQYF
>TRBV5-1|TRBJ2-5
CASRIIAGGIQETQYF
>TRBV11-2|TRBJ2-7
CASRGYDEQYF
>TRBV4-2|TRBJ1-2
CASSQDPINYGYTF
>TRBV7-3|TRBJ2-2
CASSSGGELFF
>TRBV28|TRBJ2-7
CASSDLAGEPFYEQYF
>TRBV29-1|TRBJ2-1
CSVDESYNEQFF
>TRBV4-2|TRBJ2-5
CASSQQTGIQETQYF
>TRBV6-5|TRBJ2-7
CASSYGTGSHEQYF
>TRBV5-6|TRBJ2-7
CASSSRLAGGYEQYF
>TRBV5-1|TRBJ1-1
CASSLLPGKNTEAFF
>TRBV9|TRBJ2-5
CASSVAPAGQETQYF
>TRBV15|TRBJ2-3
CATSRPSNRLAGGASDTQYF
>TRBV27|TRBJ2-1
CASSPATKLPTSYNEQFF
>TRBV10-3|TRBJ2-7
CAISESKTGAYEQYF
>TRBV10-3|TRBJ2-5
CAISESGVVETQYF
>TRBV4-2|TRBJ2-7
CASSQGKRQYF
>TRBV2|TRBJ2-6
CASSEGGRTTGANVLTF
>TRBV5-1|TRBJ2-1
CASSLGEGPWNEQFF
>TRBV5-4|TRBJ1-1
CASSFDRGNTEAFF
>TRBV10-3|TRBJ2-7
CATAGQGVLKEQYF
>TRBV28|TRBJ2-2
CASTPASTNTGELFF
>TRBV27|TRBJ1-1
CASRPPWGTEAFF
>TRBV7-8|TRBJ2-7
CASGRATYEQYF